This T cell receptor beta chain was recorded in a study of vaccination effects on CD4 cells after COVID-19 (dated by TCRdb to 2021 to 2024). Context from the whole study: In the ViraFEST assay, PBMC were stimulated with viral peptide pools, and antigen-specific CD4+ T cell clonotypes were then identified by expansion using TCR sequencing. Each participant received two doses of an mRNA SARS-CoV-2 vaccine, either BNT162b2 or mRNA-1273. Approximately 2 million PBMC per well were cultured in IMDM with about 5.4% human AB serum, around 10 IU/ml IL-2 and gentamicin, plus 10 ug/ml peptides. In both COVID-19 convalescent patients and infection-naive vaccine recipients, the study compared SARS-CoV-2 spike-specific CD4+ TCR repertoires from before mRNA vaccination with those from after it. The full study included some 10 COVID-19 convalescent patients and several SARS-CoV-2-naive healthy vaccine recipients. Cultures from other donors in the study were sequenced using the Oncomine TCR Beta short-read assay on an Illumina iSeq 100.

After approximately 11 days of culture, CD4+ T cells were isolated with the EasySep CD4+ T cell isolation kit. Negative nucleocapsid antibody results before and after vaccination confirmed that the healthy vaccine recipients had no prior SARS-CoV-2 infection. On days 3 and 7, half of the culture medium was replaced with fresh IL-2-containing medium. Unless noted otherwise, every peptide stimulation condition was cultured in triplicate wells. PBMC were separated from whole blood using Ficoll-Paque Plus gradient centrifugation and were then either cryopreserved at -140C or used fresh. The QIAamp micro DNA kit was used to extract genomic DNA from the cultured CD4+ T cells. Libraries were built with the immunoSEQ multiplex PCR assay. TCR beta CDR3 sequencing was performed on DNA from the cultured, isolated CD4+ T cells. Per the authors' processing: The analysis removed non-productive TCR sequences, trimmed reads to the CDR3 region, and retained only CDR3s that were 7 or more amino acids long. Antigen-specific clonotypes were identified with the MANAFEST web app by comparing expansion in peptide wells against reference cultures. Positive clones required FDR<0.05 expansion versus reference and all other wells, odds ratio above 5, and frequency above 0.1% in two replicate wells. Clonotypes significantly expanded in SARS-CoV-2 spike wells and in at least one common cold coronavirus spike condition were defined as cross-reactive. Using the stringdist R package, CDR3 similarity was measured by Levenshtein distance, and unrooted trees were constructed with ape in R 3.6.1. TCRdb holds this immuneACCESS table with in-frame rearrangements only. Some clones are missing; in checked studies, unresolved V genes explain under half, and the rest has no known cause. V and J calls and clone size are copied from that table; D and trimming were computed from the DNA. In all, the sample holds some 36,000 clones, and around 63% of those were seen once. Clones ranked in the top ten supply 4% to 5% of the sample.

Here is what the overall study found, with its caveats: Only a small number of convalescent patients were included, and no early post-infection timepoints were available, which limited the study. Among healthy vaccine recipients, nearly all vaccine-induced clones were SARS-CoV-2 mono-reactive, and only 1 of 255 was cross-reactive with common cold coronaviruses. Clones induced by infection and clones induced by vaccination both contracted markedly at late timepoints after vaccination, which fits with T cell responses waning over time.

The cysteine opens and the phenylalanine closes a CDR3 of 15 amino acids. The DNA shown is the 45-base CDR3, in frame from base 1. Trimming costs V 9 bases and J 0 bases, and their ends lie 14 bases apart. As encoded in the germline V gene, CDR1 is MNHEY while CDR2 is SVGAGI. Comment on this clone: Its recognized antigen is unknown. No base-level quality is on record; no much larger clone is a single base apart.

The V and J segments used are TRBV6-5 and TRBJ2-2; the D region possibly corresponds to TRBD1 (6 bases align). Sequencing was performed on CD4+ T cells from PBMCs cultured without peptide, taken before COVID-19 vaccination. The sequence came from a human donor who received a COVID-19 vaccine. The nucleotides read TGTGCCAGTGACAGGTCCCAAACGAACACCGGGGAGCTGTTTTTT. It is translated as CASDRSQTNTGELFF.